Shown below are 18 T cell receptor beta chains from a single sample sequenced in a study of graft-versus-host responses after intestinal transplantation. Their specific antigens are unknown. Sequenced by immunoSEQ multiplex PCR; TCRdb stores in-frame clones only, minus some. The data contain over 100,000 clones, about 95% of them singletons. Sequencing was performed on unstimulated CD8+ T cells sorted from spleen or lymph node cells, taken before intestinal transplant. The receptors shown here come from a human donor who received an intestinal transplant.

This chain joins TRBV19 and TRBJ2-1, with 10 bases fitting TRBD2. The CDR3 extends over 15 amino acids. Trimming cost V 4 bases and J 6 bases; bases outside gene matches: 6. Per germline, CDR1 LNHDA and CDR2 SQIVND (reference sequence). CDR3 amino acids: CASSTGTSVFNEQFF. CDR3 sequence (DNA): TGTGCCAGTAGTACCGGGACTAGCGTGTTCAATGAGCAGTTCTTC.

The J gene is TRBJ1-2, the V gene TRBV25-1; unclear D gene. The V end was cut by 0 bases, the J end by 3 bases, with 8 bases between. There are 14 residues in the CDR3. CDR1 and CDR2 (germline): MGHDK, SYGVNS. CDR3 in DNA: TGTGCCAGCAGTGAATACGGGCAAGACTATGGCTACACCTTC. The encoded protein is CASSEYGQDYGYTF.

The rearrangement joins TRBV11-2 to TRBJ2-3, with TRBD1 matching 8 bases. Germline CDR1 is SGHAT and CDR2 is FQNNGV. J lost 2 bases, V lost 0 bases, and 4 bases had no gene match. This CDR3 contains 16 residues. CDR3 sequence reads: CASSLDYRGDTDTQYF. The CDR3 DNA sequence: TGTGCCAGCAGCTTAGACTACAGGGGGGACACAGATACGCAGTATTTT.

This chain uses TRBV5-6 with TRBJ1-2, with 11 nucleotides matching TRBD1. Losses at the gene ends were 0 bases for V and 0 bases for J; bases not matched to a gene: 4. Germline CDR1 and CDR2: SGHDT and YYEEEE. The CDR3 is 17 residues long. The CDR3 region is CASSLGTGGLANYGYTF. CDR3 nucleotides: TGTGCCAGCAGCTTGGGGACAGGGGGCTTAGCTAACTATGGCTACACCTTC.

The V gene is TRBV11-3, the J gene TRBJ2-1; D not certain. Germline V gene lookup returns CDR1 SGHNT and CDR2 YENEEA. V lost 5 bases, J lost 5 bases, and 19 bases lay in between. This CDR3 is built from 16 residues. The CDR3 nucleotides read TGTGCCAGCAGCGCCCGACACTCGAAGACGAACAATGAGCAGTTCTTC. Translation gives CASSARHSKTNNEQFF.

Only one count was recorded for this clone. This rearrangement joins TRBV28 to TRBJ2-3, with 10 bases fitting TRBD2. CDR1 is MDHEN and CDR2 is SYDVKM in the germline V gene. The CDR3 sequence is 21 residues long. V dropped 6 bases and J dropped 2; count of bases not matched to a gene: 23. CDR3 sequence: CASRPLAGDTGTRADTDTQYF. In DNA, the CDR3 is TGTGCCAGCAGGCCGCTAGCGGGAGATACCGGCACAAGGGCTGACACAGATACGCAGTATTTT.

The chain carries TRBV19 and TRBJ2-7; 10 bases match TRBD1. The J segment lost 2 bases and the V segment lost 6 bases, leaving 7 bases of the junction unmatched. The CDR3 is made up of 15 amino acids. Germline V gene lookup returns CDR1 LNHDA and CDR2 SQIVND (reference sequence). The CDR3 reads CASRMGQGSPYEQYF. The CDR3 nucleotides read TGTGCCAGTAGGATGGGACAGGGGAGCCCCTACGAGCAGTACTTC.

The rearrangement uses TRBV9 and TRBJ2-7; a possible D gene is TRBD2 (6 bases). V dropped 2 bases and J dropped 5 bases, with 14 bases sitting between them. CDR1 and CDR2 from the germline V gene are SGDLS and YYNGEE. The CDR3 has 14 residues. CDR3: CASSVSGSSDEQYF. As DNA, the CDR3 is TGTGCCAGCAGCGTTTCAGGGTCTAGCGACGAGCAGTACTTC. Full variable domain (outside the CDR3, taken from reference TRBV9 and TRBJ2-7): DSGVTQTPKHLITATGQRVTLRCSPRSGDLSVYWYQQSLDQGLQFLIQYYNGEERAKGNILERFSAQQFPDLHSELNLSSLELGDSALYFCASSVSGSSDEQYFGPGTRLTVT.

CDR3 region: CASSDLSGTNTGNEQFF. The DNA of the CDR3 is TGTGCCAGCAGTGATTTATCAGGGACAAACACTGGGAATGAGCAGTTCTTC. This chain links TRBV2 with TRBJ2-1, with TRBD1 as a possible D gene (6 bases). The CDR3 is 17 residues long. Germline loops: CDR1 SNHLY, CDR2 FYNNEI. Between the trimmed V and J ends, which lost 3 bases and 7 bases, there was a span of 22 bases.

The chain is built from TRBV5-1 and TRBJ2-7; D uncertain. The V gene's germline CDR1 is SGHRS and CDR2 YFSETQ. The CDR3 consists of 13 residues. The ends were cut back, 0 bases at V and 2 bases at J, with 6 bases in the middle. CDR3 DNA: TGCGCCAGCAGCTTGGTCCCCCCCTACGAGCAGTACTTC. Translating gives CASSLVPPYEQYF.

The chain recombines TRBV9 with TRBJ1-4; TRBD1 aligns across 9 bases. Unmatched junction bases numbered 5, after V lost 4 bases and J lost 7 bases. In germline, CDR1 is SGDLS, CDR2 YYNGEE. The CDR3 covers 14 residues. This CDR3 is CASSTGTGSEKLFF. The CDR3 DNA follows: TGTGCCAGCAGCACCGGGACAGGGAGTGAAAAACTGTTTTTT.

The rearrangement links TRBV27 to TRBJ1-5, with D hard to call. This CDR3 region has 18 residues. Germline loops: CDR1 MNHEY, CDR2 SMNVEV (reference sequence). V lost 4 bases, J lost 0 bases, and 19 bases lay in between. The CDR3 spells CASSSLGSNLYSNQPQHF. Here the CDR3 DNA reads TGTGCCAGCAGTTCGCTGGGCAGCAACCTTTATAGCAATCAGCCCCAGCATTTT.

The chain combines TRBV4-3 with TRBJ2-7; D may be TRBD1 (6 bases). The germline V and J ends were trimmed by 0 bases and 4 bases, with 13 bases remaining between them. The CDR3 is 15 residues long. Germline V lookup: CDR1 LGHNA, CDR2 YSLEER. The CDR3 here is CASSQESRGDYEQYF. As DNA, the CDR3 is TGCGCCAGCAGCCAAGAAAGCAGGGGTGATTACGAGCAGTACTTC.

V and J are TRBV9 and TRBJ2-1; no firm D call. V lost 4 bases to trimming and J lost 7 bases, with 21 bases between them. The CDR3 runs to 16 residues. Germline CDR1 reads SGDLS; CDR2 reads YYNGEE. CDR3: CASSLRSSVSKNEQFF. CDR3 sequence (DNA): TGTGCCAGCAGCCTTCGAAGTTCCGTTTCGAAAAATGAGCAGTTCTTC.

The genes are TRBV12-5 and TRBJ2-5; 12 bases align to TRBD1. Germline V gene data show CDR1 as LGHNT and CDR2 as FRNRAP. This CDR3 region has 15 residues. V trimming: 4 bases; J trimming: 4 bases; junction bases outside the gene matches: 4. This CDR3 reads CASGWGQGARETQYF. CDR3 nucleotide sequence: TGTGCTAGTGGTTGGGGACAGGGGGCAAGAGAGACCCAGTACTTC.

V is TRBV15 and J is TRBJ2-3; D call uncertain. Germline CDR1 is LNHNV and CDR2 is YYDKDF (reference sequence). This CDR3 is 14 amino acids long. The ends were cut back, 5 bases at V and 6 bases at J, with 15 bases in the middle. The CDR3 protein is CATSPRHRRDTQYF. The DNA for the CDR3 is TGTGCCACCAGCCCCCGTCACCGAAGGGATACGCAGTATTTT.

The gene calls are TRBV7-8 and TRBJ1-6; D is undetermined. Germline loops: CDR1 SGHVS, CDR2 FQNEAQ. V was shortened by 5 bases and J by 0 bases, with 11 bases between the two germline ends. The CDR3 is 16 amino acids. Here the CDR3 DNA reads TGTGCCAGCAGCAGAGCAGTAAGCTCCTATAATTCACCCCTCCACTTT. This translates into CASSRAVSSYNSPLHF.

This chain uses TRBV27 with TRBJ2-5; D remains unclear. Germline loops: CDR1 MNHEY, CDR2 SMNVEV (reference sequence). This CDR3 comprises 15 residues. The V end was cut by 8 bases, the J end by 1 base, with 17 bases between. As DNA, the CDR3 is TGTGCCAGCGGACGGTATCTCAAGTTCCAAGAGACCCAGTACTTC. Protein product: CASGRYLKFQETQYF.